Listed below are T cell receptor beta chains from one sample, sequenced in a study of a mutant IDH1 vaccine in newly diagnosed glioma. These TCRs' antigens remain unknown. TCRdb's table, derived via immunoSEQ multiplex PCR, lists solely in-frame clones and lacks some. There are 84,000 or so clones in the sample; approximately 80% occur only once, and under 6.5% lies in the top ten. The specimen was PBMCs, collected from a glioma patient whose treatment included an IDH1 peptide vaccine. These receptors were obtained from a middle-aged man with glioma. Each CDR3 is given with its conserved first and last residue. Each record gives: D gene, V gene, clone size, J gene, CDR3 DNA, CDR3 protein. A D gene is named only where the DNA matches it firmly. The size field is filled for only some rows; it gives once, few, many or a size class.

TRBD2	TRBV6-5	NA	TRBJ2-1	TGTGCCAGCAGTTACTCGCGTCGGGGGGGCCCCAATGAGCAGTTCTTC	CASSYSRRGGPNEQFF
TRBD1	TRBV6-5	NA	TRBJ2-7	TGTGCCAGCAGCAAGGACAGGGGACGCGAGCAGTACTTC	CASSKDRGREQYF
NA	TRBV19	NA	TRBJ2-1	TGTGCCAGTAGTACCCAGGCGGGCTTCTCCTACAATGAGCAGTTCTTC	CASSTQAGFSYNEQFF
TRBD1	TRBV6-5	NA	TRBJ1-1	TGTGCCAGCAGTTACAAGAGGACAGGTAGTATCACTGAAGCTTTCTTT	CASSYKRTGSITEAFF
NA	TRBV4-2	NA	TRBJ2-2	TGTGCCAGCAGCCAAGAAAAGGGGGGGCGCGTCACCGGGGAGCTGTTTTTT	CASSQEKGGRVTGELFF
TRBD1	TRBV29-1	NA	TRBJ2-7	TGCAGCGTTATTCCCCCCGGGACAGGGTTAAAGTACTTC	CSVIPPGTGLKYF
TRBD1	TRBV25-1	NA	TRBJ1-1	TGTGCCAGCAGTGCCCCCCGGGACAGGGGGCCCCGAGCTTTCTTT	CASSAPRDRGPRAFF
TRBD1	TRBV10-2	once	TRBJ1-3	TGCGCCATCCGACAGGGTACTGGAAACACCATATATTTT	CAIRQGTGNTIYF
TRBD1	TRBV29-1	few	TRBJ1-2	TGCAGCGTCAGACCGGGACAGGGGGACTATGGCTACACCTTC	CSVRPGQGDYGYTF
TRBD1	TRBV28	NA	TRBJ1-2	TGTGCCAGCTCCCCCAACAGGGGGCGTTTGTATGGCTACACCTTC	CASSPNRGRLYGYTF
TRBD2	TRBV13	NA	TRBJ2-7	TGTGCCAGCAGCTTGAGGGCGGGAGGATTCGGGCAGTACTTC	CASSLRAGGFGQYF
NA	TRBV5-5	NA	TRBJ1-4	TGTGCCAGCAGCTTGACGACATCTGCAACTAATGAAAAACTGTTTTTT	CASSLTTSATNEKLFF
NA	TRBV28	NA	TRBJ2-7	TGTGCCAGCAGTTTACCAGGGAGCCCCCACTGGGAGCAGTACTTC	CASSLPGSPHWEQYF
NA	TRBV28	NA	TRBJ1-2	TGTGCCAGCAGTCCCCGCGAGGATGGCTACACCTTC	CASSPREDGYTF
TRBD2	TRBV9	NA	TRBJ2-1	TGTGCCAGCAGCGAGGGACTAGCCCTTTACAATGAGCAGTTCTTC	CASSEGLALYNEQFF
TRBD2	TRBV4-2	NA	TRBJ2-7	TGTGCCAGCAGCCACCCCGGACTAGCGGCCGAGCAGTACTTC	CASSHPGLAAEQYF
NA	TRBV20-1	NA	TRBJ2-5	TGCAGTGCTAAGCGGCAAGAGACCCAGTACTTC	CSAKRQETQYF
NA	TRBV21-1	NA	TRBJ1-2	TGTGCCAGCAGCAAAGCGAGGGAAGGGGACAGGGCGTTCTATGGCTACACCTTC	CASSKAREGDRAFYGYTF
TRBD1	TRBV6-5	NA	TRBJ1-1	TGTGCCAGCAGTTACCCAGGCAGGGGGCAGGGGACTGAAGCTTTCTTT	CASSYPGRGQGTEAFF
TRBD1	TRBV28	NA	TRBJ2-7	TGTGCCAGCAGTTCAGGGGGCCGTAAGGGCGAGCAGTACTTC	CASSSGGRKGEQYF
NA	TRBV18	once	TRBJ1-2	TGTGCCAGCTCACCCCTCCGGGACGGCCTTAACTATGGCTACACCTTC	CASSPLRDGLNYGYTF
NA	TRBV6-5	NA	TRBJ2-5	TGTGCCAGCAGTTACTCAAAGCTAAGCCCTCAAGAGACCCAGTACTTC	CASSYSKLSPQETQYF
NA	TRBV12-5	NA	TRBJ2-1	TGTGCTAGTGGTTATAGTATATACAATGAGCAGTTCTTC	CASGYSIYNEQFF
NA	TRBV6-5	NA	TRBJ2-2	TGTGCCAGCAGAAGAAACACCGGGGAGCTGTTTTTT	CASRRNTGELFF
NA	TRBV28	NA	TRBJ2-7	TGTGCCAGCAGTTTGGGGGGATCCTACGAGCAGTACTTC	CASSLGGSYEQYF
NA	TRBV4-2	large	TRBJ2-7	TGTGCCAGCAGCCAAGATGGGGTGGGAAGGGGGAGGGAGCAGTACTTC	CASSQDGVGRGREQYF
TRBD2	TRBV6-5	few	TRBJ2-2	TGTGCCAGCAGTTACTCGCTCCGGGGGGGCGACGGGGAGCTGTTTTTT	CASSYSLRGGDGELFF
TRBD1	TRBV6-5	NA	TRBJ2-1	TGTGCCAGCAGTAACAGGGGGGAAATGAACAATGAGCAGTTCTTC	CASSNRGEMNNEQFF
NA	TRBV19	NA	TRBJ1-5	TGTGCCAGTATGCAGGGGATAAGCAATCAGCCCCAGCATTTT	CASMQGISNQPQHF
NA	TRBV5-1	NA	TRBJ2-3	TGCGCCAGCAGCCCCGGGGGTATGGATACGCAGTATTTT	CASSPGGMDTQYF
NA	TRBV27	NA	TRBJ2-6	TGTGCCAGCAGTTCAGCCGGAGGGGCCAACGTCCTGACTTTC	CASSSAGGANVLTF
NA	TRBV5-1	NA	TRBJ2-4	TGCGCCAGCAGCTCCGGATCAGGGGCCAAAAACATTCAGTACTTC	CASSSGSGAKNIQYF
NA	TRBV11-2	NA	TRBJ1-2	TGTGCCAGCAGCGCTTTCCCTGGCTACACCTTC	CASSAFPGYTF
TRBD2	TRBV18	NA	TRBJ2-1	TGTGCCAGCTCACCAAGGATAACGGGAGGAGTTTCCAATGAGCAGTTCTTC	CASSPRITGGVSNEQFF
TRBD1	TRBV5-1	NA	TRBJ1-6	TGCGCCAGCAGCTTGGCCCACAGGGGGAATTCACCCCTCCACTTT	CASSLAHRGNSPLHF
NA	TRBV5-1	NA	TRBJ1-2	TGCGCCAGCAGCTTGGAGGCAGGGTGGAAAGATGGCTACACCTTC	CASSLEAGWKDGYTF
NA	TRBV4-3	once	TRBJ2-2	TGCGCCAGCAGCCAGGGAAGGATCGGCGGGGGCGCGAACACCGGGGAGCTGTTTTTT	CASSQGRIGGGANTGELFF
NA	TRBV5-1	NA	TRBJ2-2	TGCGCCAGCAGCTTGGGGGGCTTCCGCATCTGGGCCGGGGAGCTGTTTTTT	CASSLGGFRIWAGELFF
NA	TRBV4-3	few	TRBJ2-7	TGCGCCAGCAGCCAAGATCTCATGGGCGAGCAGTACTTC	CASSQDLMGEQYF
TRBD1	TRBV27	NA	TRBJ2-3	TGTGCCAGCAGTTTCCGGACAGGTCCTTTAACTAGCACAGATACGCAGTATTTT	CASSFRTGPLTSTDTQYF
TRBD1	TRBV10-3	NA	TRBJ2-2	TGTGCCATCAGTGATTTGGGACAGGGATCCGGGGAGCTGTTTTTT	CAISDLGQGSGELFF